This T cell receptor beta chain was sequenced in a study of T cell responses to AZD1222 COVID-19 vaccine (dated by TCRdb to the early 2020s). Broadly, across the study: AZD1222 recipients whose second dose came at about 4 weeks and those whose second dose came at about 12 weeks were combined into one group, since spike-specific TCR depth and breadth did not differ between the two schedules. A total of about 250 trial participants underwent TCR sequencing, of whom about 200 had received two doses of AZD1222 and approximately 26 had received two doses of the MenACWY control vaccine. Trial participants were enrolled by age into 18-55, 56-69 and 70-plus year subgroups, with roughly 160, 29 and 62 TCR-sequenced participants respectively.

Its CDR3 holds 14 amino acids, cysteine through phenylalanine. Only the CDR3 region is kept as DNA, spanning 42 bases read in frame from base 1. The V end loses 4 bases and the J end loses 1 base, and a stretch of 11 bases separates them. The CDR1 and CDR2 encoded by the germline V gene are SGDLS and YYNGEE. Here is what the overall study found, with its caveats: A significant rise in spike-specific TCR breadth and depth was observed after two AZD1222 doses relative to day 0 and relative to MenACWY recipients. Because no day 14 peak-response samples were available, repertoires were characterized only after the peak T cell response. CD4 TCRs associated with the vaccine covered the entire spike protein, and the dominant responses were in regions 160-218 and 743-854. Epitopes outside the regions mutated in the B.1.351 and B.1.1.7 variants were reportedly recognized by nearly half of the unique spike-specific TCRs. Most participants were white British and females outnumbered males, and the authors suggested that clonal diversity may have been underestimated. In the small 56-69-year group, the increase in depth fell short of significance, most likely because of low power. Conclusions about previously exposed vaccinees are limited, since just a handful of AZD1222 recipients were seropositive for SARS-CoV-2 at baseline.

The sample's time point label, in plain terms: baseline before first vaccination. Vaccinee samples came from UK trials COV001 and COV002, including a single-blind randomized controlled phase 2/3 trial of AZD1222 (ChAdOx1 nCoV-19) in healthy adults. For TCRbeta chain sequencing, PBMC samples from trial participants were taken at day 0 and at day 28 after the second dose. About this clone itself: The specificity of this receptor is unknown. No much larger clonotype is one base removed from it; base qualities were not supplied.

The CDR3 regions of human TCRbeta chains were subjected to immunosequencing. On the study's bioinformatics: TCRs in the repertoires were matched against a reference library of SARS-CoV-2-specific TCRs that had been generated with the MIRA antigen-specificity platform. Breadth was defined as the fraction of unique TCRs that were SARS-CoV-2-associated, and depth was defined as the fraction of total T cells that were SARS-CoV-2-associated. Using the MIRA data, each spike-specific TCR was assigned both to the spike region to which the TCR was reactive and to a CD4 or CD8 class. Log10-transformed breadth and depth values were compared by one-way ANOVA with Sidak's multiple comparisons tests. TCRdb carries this immuneACCESS record with in-frame sequences only. Its versions omit some clonotypes, under half of them owing to an unresolved V gene in the studies checked, with the rest unexplained. That table furnishes V, J and clone size, whereas the DNA furnished D and trimming. The sample data list 200,000 to 300,000 clones, and 85% to 95% of these were observed just once. Around 0.6% of the sample is held by the ten biggest clonotypes.

The sample in question was peripheral blood, obtained on day 0 of AZD1222 vaccination. Recombination linked TRBV9 to TRBJ1-1; the D gene is perhaps TRBD1, from 5 matching bases. The origin of this receptor is an adult in good health. CDR3 reads: CASSRGETNTEAFF. The sequence in DNA is TGTGCCAGCAGCAGGGGTGAAACGAACACTGAAGCTTTCTTT.